These T cell receptor beta chains were read from a single sample in a study of T cell responses to AZD1222 COVID-19 vaccine. Method: immunoSEQ multiplex PCR; TCRdb's copy keeps in-frame clones and lacks some. Of about 140,000 clones listed, roughly 90% are singletons. This sample comprised peripheral blood, obtained on day 0 of AZD1222 vaccination. These receptors originate from an adult in good health. Both conserved end residues are part of each CDR3. A D gene is named only where the DNA matches it firmly. Only some rows state a clone size, as once, few, many or a class for expanded clones.

j_call: TRBJ2-2; d_call: TRBD2; clone_size: NA; v_call: TRBV7-2; cdr3_aa: CASRSPGLAGELFF; cdr3_nt: TGTGCCAGCAGATCACCGGGACTAGCGGGAGAGCTGTTTTTT
j_call: TRBJ1-1; d_call: NA; clone_size: NA; v_call: TRBV3-1/TRBV3-2; cdr3_aa: CASSHRTRTTEAFF; cdr3_nt: TGTGCCAGCAGCCACCGTACGCGGACCACTGAAGCTTTCTTT
j_call: TRBJ1-5; d_call: NA; clone_size: NA; v_call: TRBV24-1; cdr3_aa: CATSDGPRPQHF; cdr3_nt: TGTGCCACCAGCGACGGACCCAGGCCCCAGCATTTT
j_call: TRBJ2-3; d_call: NA; clone_size: NA; v_call: TRBV7-3; cdr3_aa: CASSLAGAGPNTDTQYF; cdr3_nt: TGTGCCAGCAGCTTAGCGGGCGCGGGGCCCAACACAGATACGCAGTATTTT
j_call: TRBJ2-5; d_call: TRBD1; clone_size: NA; v_call: TRBV5-1; cdr3_aa: CASSLSWTGAGETQYF; cdr3_nt: TGCGCCAGCAGCTTGTCGTGGACAGGGGCAGGGGAGACCCAGTACTTC
j_call: TRBJ2-7; d_call: TRBD2; clone_size: NA; v_call: TRBV9; cdr3_aa: CASSVAGTSGYEQYF; cdr3_nt: TGTGCCAGCAGCGTAGCAGGGACTAGCGGCTACGAGCAGTACTTC
j_call: TRBJ2-3; d_call: NA; clone_size: NA; v_call: TRBV5-1; cdr3_aa: CASTRASDTDTQYF; cdr3_nt: TGCGCCAGCACCCGGGCTAGCGACACAGATACGCAGTATTTT
j_call: TRBJ2-7; d_call: NA; clone_size: NA; v_call: TRBV11-2; cdr3_aa: CASSLSAWTIYEQYF; cdr3_nt: TGTGCCAGCAGCTTATCGGCGTGGACTATCTACGAGCAGTACTTC
j_call: TRBJ2-1; d_call: TRBD2; clone_size: once; v_call: TRBV4-2; cdr3_aa: CASSQDGGTSGRNEQFF; cdr3_nt: TGTGCCAGCAGCCAAGATGGAGGGACTAGCGGTCGGAATGAGCAGTTCTTC
j_call: TRBJ1-2; d_call: TRBD1; clone_size: NA; v_call: TRBV30; cdr3_aa: CAWSRQGAYGYTF; cdr3_nt: TGTGCCTGGAGTCGGCAGGGGGCCTATGGCTACACCTTC
j_call: TRBJ1-2; d_call: NA; clone_size: few; v_call: TRBV12-3/TRBV12-4; cdr3_aa: CASSPGQGYGYTF; cdr3_nt: TGTGCCAGCAGCCCAGGGCAGGGCTATGGCTACACCTTC
j_call: TRBJ2-1; d_call: TRBD2; clone_size: NA; v_call: TRBV19; cdr3_aa: CASSIASGGSYNEQFF; cdr3_nt: TGTGCCAGTAGTATAGCCAGCGGGGGCTCCTACAATGAGCAGTTCTTC
j_call: TRBJ2-3; d_call: NA; clone_size: NA; v_call: TRBV29-1; cdr3_aa: CSVGSDTQYF; cdr3_nt: TGCAGCGTTGGTTCAGATACGCAGTATTTT
j_call: TRBJ2-7; d_call: NA; clone_size: NA; v_call: TRBV19; cdr3_aa: CASSIVGGDYEQYF; cdr3_nt: TGTGCCAGTAGTATAGTCGGAGGGGACTACGAGCAGTACTTC
j_call: TRBJ2-2; d_call: NA; clone_size: NA; v_call: TRBV10-3; cdr3_aa: CAIGRDGDTGELFF; cdr3_nt: TGTGCCATCGGAAGGGATGGGGACACCGGGGAGCTGTTTTTT
j_call: TRBJ2-2; d_call: TRBD2; clone_size: NA; v_call: TRBV4-3; cdr3_aa: CASSLSGGTTGELFF; cdr3_nt: TGCGCCAGCAGCCTTAGCGGGGGCACGACCGGGGAGCTGTTTTTT
j_call: TRBJ2-7; d_call: NA; clone_size: few; v_call: TRBV2; cdr3_aa: CASTYSTTDEQYF; cdr3_nt: TGTGCCAGCACCTACAGTACTACAGACGAGCAGTACTTC
j_call: TRBJ1-2; d_call: NA; clone_size: NA; v_call: TRBV9; cdr3_aa: CAPTPLNYGYTF; cdr3_nt: TGTGCCCCCACCCCCCTTAACTATGGCTACACCTTC
j_call: TRBJ2-1; d_call: NA; clone_size: NA; v_call: TRBV5-1; cdr3_aa: CASARGASYNEQFF; cdr3_nt: TGCGCCAGCGCACGGGGGGCATCCTACAATGAGCAGTTCTTC
j_call: TRBJ1-6; d_call: TRBD1; clone_size: NA; v_call: TRBV27; cdr3_aa: CASRPGTENSPLHF; cdr3_nt: TGTGCCAGCAGACCCGGGACAGAGAATTCACCCCTCCACTTT
j_call: TRBJ1-2; d_call: NA; clone_size: NA; v_call: TRBV5-5; cdr3_aa: CASSLVLELYGYTF; cdr3_nt: TGTGCCAGCAGCTTGGTCCTGGAGCTCTATGGCTACACCTTC
j_call: TRBJ1-5; d_call: NA; clone_size: NA; v_call: TRBV7-8; cdr3_aa: CASSLARTPSSNQPQHF; cdr3_nt: TGTGCCAGCAGCTTAGCGAGGACACCCTCTAGCAATCAGCCCCAGCATTTT
j_call: TRBJ2-7; d_call: TRBD2; clone_size: once; v_call: TRBV7-8; cdr3_aa: CASSPYRVAGKYEQYF; cdr3_nt: TGTGCCAGCAGCCCCTACCGAGTAGCGGGTAAATACGAGCAGTACTTC
j_call: TRBJ1-5; d_call: TRBD1; clone_size: NA; v_call: TRBV11-2; cdr3_aa: CASSAARRGDGGNQPQHF; cdr3_nt: TGTGCCAGCAGCGCCGCCCGCAGGGGGGACGGGGGCAATCAGCCCCAGCATTTT
j_call: TRBJ2-1; d_call: NA; clone_size: NA; v_call: TRBV6-2/TRBV6-3; cdr3_aa: CASSRTLLDNEQFF; cdr3_nt: TGTGCCAGCAGCCGAACACTACTAGACAATGAGCAGTTCTTC
j_call: TRBJ1-5; d_call: NA; clone_size: NA; v_call: TRBV28; cdr3_aa: CASILGQINQPQHF; cdr3_nt: TGTGCCAGCATCTTGGGGCAGATCAATCAGCCCCAGCATTTT